This TCR beta chain emerged from a study of a mutant IDH1 vaccine in newly diagnosed glioma. Study background: Commencement of vaccination occurred 4-6 weeks following radiotherapy alone, or concurrently with temozolomide cycles. Study observations and caveats: The occurrence of vaccine-induced immune responses was seen in 80% to 95% of patients.

The V end was cut by 2 bases, the J end by 0 bases, with 7 bases between. CDR1 and CDR2 from the germline V gene are WSHSY and SAAADI. This CDR3 has 14 residues. Some clones are missing from TCRdb's copy, which holds only in-frame ones; the method was immunoSEQ multiplex PCR. The data contain tens of thousands of clones, approximately 88% of them seen just once; the ten biggest clones take up 4.3%. The time point: week 47, end of study. Vaccination comprised doses that each held 300 ug of mutant IDH1 20-mer peptide, plus topical imiquimod. This clone showed up just a few times. Its antigen is undetermined.

This TCR was sampled from a woman aged 25-40 years with glioma. Some clones in this sample may be carry-over from other donors' samples. The genes are TRBV10-2 and TRBJ1-1; D gene ambiguous. Sequenced material: PBMCs, taken from a glioma patient whose treatment included an IDH1 peptide vaccine. CDR3 bases: TGCGCCAGCAGTGAGAAGTTCATGAACACTGAAGCTTTCTTT. Translation: CASSEKFMNTEAFF.